This TCR beta chain was observed in a study of a mutant IDH1 vaccine in newly diagnosed glioma. Repertoires were generated with immunoSEQ multiplex PCR, while TCRdb's copy carries only in-frame clones and drops some. The sample lists 44,000 or so clones, about 86% seen once, with approximately 4.7% in the top ten. Time point indicated: week 35, safety follow-up. Vaccine doses each comprised 300 ug of mutant IDH1 20-mer peptide, with topical imiquimod. Eight vaccine injections were given to patients in weeks 1, 3, 5, 7, 11, 15, 19 and 23. There were new WHO grade 3 or 4 astrocytomas in the donors, and these were IDH1-mutant and ATRX-lost. Trimming removed 3 bases from V and 5 bases from J; junction bases left unmatched: 13. Germline V gene sequence: CDR1 MNHEY, CDR2 SMNVEV (reference sequence). The length of the CDR3 is 16 residues. As to this clone: The antigen remains undetermined.

This chain links TRBV27 with TRBJ2-7; 7 bases line up with TRBD2. This sample comprised PBMCs, obtained from a glioma patient whose treatment included an IDH1 peptide vaccine. The source is a woman aged 40 to 50 with glioma. Some clones in this sample may be carry-over from other donors' samples. In nucleotides, the CDR3 is TGTGCCAGCAGTTTCGGTTTGGGAGCGGGGAAGGACGAGCAGTACTTC. Translation gives CASSFGLGAGKDEQYF.